This is a list of T cell receptor beta chains from one sample in a study of blood T cell repertoires in COVID-19. Some clones are missing from TCRdb's copy, which holds only in-frame ones; the method was immunoSEQ multiplex PCR. The data show approximately 170,000 clones, with about 80% seen just once and about 2.6% held by the top ten. Sequences were obtained from peripheral blood. These receptors were collected from a human donor with acute or convalescent COVID-19. The donor label of this sample is uncertain. Both conserved end residues are part of each CDR3. Each record gives: J gene, D gene, V gene, clone size, CDR3 DNA, CDR3 protein. D genes are given only for firm matches. Where a row states a size, it is once, few, many or the class of an expanded clone; other rows omit it.

J gene: TRBJ2-3; D gene: NA; V gene: TRBV10-1; clone size: NA; CDR3 DNA: TGCGCCAGCAGCGGGCCTTTCCAAAGCGGTACGCAGTATTTT; CDR3 protein: CASSGPFQSGTQYF
J gene: TRBJ2-7; D gene: NA; V gene: TRBV10-3; clone size: many; CDR3 DNA: TGTGCCATTTCCAGGGGTGAAGGCGAGCAGTACTTC; CDR3 protein: CAISRGEGEQYF
J gene: TRBJ1-2; D gene: NA; V gene: TRBV10-2; clone size: NA; CDR3 DNA: TGCGCCAGCAGTGAGTCCAGCAGGGCCCATGGCTACACCTTC; CDR3 protein: CASSESSRAHGYTF
J gene: TRBJ1-4; D gene: TRBD1; V gene: TRBV5-8; clone size: NA; CDR3 DNA: TGTGCCAGCAGCTTGGCATCGCCGGGACAGGGGGCCCCTTTT; CDR3 protein: CASSLASPGQGAPF
J gene: TRBJ2-5; D gene: TRBD2; V gene: TRBV27; clone size: once; CDR3 DNA: TGTGCCAGCAGCGCGGGGAGCGGGACGTACCAAGAGACCCAGTACTTC; CDR3 protein: CASSAGSGTYQETQYF
J gene: TRBJ1-3; D gene: NA; V gene: TRBV30; clone size: NA; CDR3 DNA: TGTGCCTGGAGTGTATCGGGGGGCTGGAAAGGAAACACCATATATTTT; CDR3 protein: CAWSVSGGWKGNTIYF
J gene: TRBJ1-1; D gene: NA; V gene: TRBV10-3; clone size: NA; CDR3 DNA: TGTGCCATCAGTGTAGGGGGGGTCACTGAAGCTTTCTTT; CDR3 protein: CAISVGGVTEAFF
J gene: TRBJ2-3; D gene: TRBD2; V gene: TRBV11-2; clone size: NA; CDR3 DNA: TGTGCCAGCAGCTTTAGCGGGAGGGCCCCAGATACGCAGTATTTT; CDR3 protein: CASSFSGRAPDTQYF
J gene: TRBJ2-2; D gene: TRBD1; V gene: TRBV9; clone size: NA; CDR3 DNA: TGTGCCAGCAGCGTAGAAGGGACAGTATCGACCGGGGAGCTGTTTTTT; CDR3 protein: CASSVEGTVSTGELFF
J gene: TRBJ2-7; D gene: NA; V gene: TRBV5-1; clone size: NA; CDR3 DNA: TGCGCCAGCAGCATGGACTACCTCACTGGGGAGCAGTACTTC; CDR3 protein: CASSMDYLTGEQYF
J gene: TRBJ1-6; D gene: TRBD1; V gene: TRBV5-4; clone size: once; CDR3 DNA: TGTGCCAGCAGCTTGGAGCAGGGGGGTAATTCACCCCTCCACTTT; CDR3 protein: CASSLEQGGNSPLHF
J gene: TRBJ1-2; D gene: TRBD1; V gene: TRBV4-1; clone size: once; CDR3 DNA: TGCGCCAGCAGCCAAACCAGGGGGTCGTATGGCTACACCTTC; CDR3 protein: CASSQTRGSYGYTF
J gene: TRBJ1-3; D gene: TRBD1; V gene: TRBV5-1; clone size: NA; CDR3 DNA: TGCGCCAGCAGACAAGGACAGGGAAGAAACACCATATATTTT; CDR3 protein: CASRQGQGRNTIYF
J gene: TRBJ2-7; D gene: NA; V gene: TRBV28; clone size: NA; CDR3 DNA: TGTGCCAGCAGTTCTACAGAGGGCACCTACGAGCAGTACTTC; CDR3 protein: CASSSTEGTYEQYF
J gene: TRBJ2-2; D gene: TRBD1; V gene: TRBV11-2; clone size: NA; CDR3 DNA: TGTGCCAGCAGGAGGACAGGGGCGAACACCGGGGAGCTGTTTTTT; CDR3 protein: CASRRTGANTGELFF
J gene: TRBJ1-4; D gene: NA; V gene: TRBV28; clone size: NA; CDR3 DNA: TGTGCCAGCAGTTACCAGGACATCGGCAATGAAAAACTGTTTTTT; CDR3 protein: CASSYQDIGNEKLFF
J gene: TRBJ1-6; D gene: TRBD1; V gene: TRBV13; clone size: few; CDR3 DNA: TGTGCCAGCAGCTTAGGGGGACAGGGGTTAGGTTCACCCCTCCACTTT; CDR3 protein: CASSLGGQGLGSPLHF
J gene: TRBJ2-3; D gene: NA; V gene: TRBV7-9; clone size: NA; CDR3 DNA: TGTGCCAGCACCCTCTCCCTCCCAACAGGGACAGATACGCAGTATTTT; CDR3 protein: CASTLSLPTGTDTQYF
J gene: TRBJ2-7; D gene: NA; V gene: TRBV3-1/TRBV3-2; clone size: NA; CDR3 DNA: TGTGCCAGCAGCCAAGACCAGGGAGGCTCCTACGAGCAGTACTTC; CDR3 protein: CASSQDQGGSYEQYF
J gene: TRBJ1-5; D gene: TRBD1; V gene: TRBV10-1; clone size: NA; CDR3 DNA: TGCGCCAGCAGTGAGTCCCCGGGACAGGGTAATCAGCCCCAGCATTTT; CDR3 protein: CASSESPGQGNQPQHF
J gene: TRBJ1-2; D gene: NA; V gene: TRBV4-2; clone size: few; CDR3 DNA: TGTGCCAGCAGCCCCTACCCCGGGACACGAGGCTACACCTTC; CDR3 protein: CASSPYPGTRGYTF
J gene: TRBJ2-5; D gene: NA; V gene: TRBV7-3; clone size: NA; CDR3 DNA: TGTGCCAGCAGCCCGACAGGTCCTCAAGAGACCCAGTACTTC; CDR3 protein: CASSPTGPQETQYF
J gene: TRBJ2-1; D gene: TRBD2; V gene: TRBV5-1; clone size: NA; CDR3 DNA: TGCGCCAGCAGCAAAAGAAGCGGGGGCCTCCTTCACAATGAGCAGTTCTTC; CDR3 protein: CASSKRSGGLLHNEQFF
J gene: TRBJ1-5; D gene: NA; V gene: TRBV30; clone size: NA; CDR3 DNA: TGTGCCTGGAGTCGCTTCTCGACGGGTAGCAATCAGCCCCAGCATTTT; CDR3 protein: CAWSRFSTGSNQPQHF
J gene: TRBJ2-4; D gene: NA; V gene: TRBV5-4; clone size: NA; CDR3 DNA: TGTGCCAGCAGCTTGGGTGGGCCGGTGAAGGGTTTGGGGGGCATTCAGTACTTC; CDR3 protein: CASSLGGPVKGLGGIQYF
J gene: TRBJ2-7; D gene: NA; V gene: TRBV6-1; clone size: NA; CDR3 DNA: TGTGCCAGCAGTGAAGCTATATCCTACGAGCAGTACTTC; CDR3 protein: CASSEAISYEQYF
J gene: TRBJ2-3; D gene: NA; V gene: TRBV9; clone size: few; CDR3 DNA: TGTGCCAGCAGCGTAGGGGGCCTGAGCGGCACAGATACGCAGTATTTT; CDR3 protein: CASSVGGLSGTDTQYF
J gene: TRBJ2-5; D gene: TRBD1; V gene: TRBV2; clone size: NA; CDR3 DNA: TGTGCCAGCAAAAAAGGGCGGGCAGGGACAGGGGTTCGGCGGCAAGAGACCCAGTACTTC; CDR3 protein: CASKKGRAGTGVRRQETQYF
J gene: TRBJ2-1; D gene: NA; V gene: TRBV6-5; clone size: NA; CDR3 DNA: TGTGCCAGCAGGGGCGAAAGGCGGGGCAAAGATGAGCAGTTCTTC; CDR3 protein: CASRGERRGKDEQFF
J gene: TRBJ2-5; D gene: TRBD1; V gene: TRBV18; clone size: NA; CDR3 DNA: TGTGCCAGCTCAGCAAACGCCGAGACAGGGCTATCGGAGACCCAGTACTTC; CDR3 protein: CASSANAETGLSETQYF
J gene: TRBJ1-5; D gene: TRBD1; V gene: TRBV5-1; clone size: NA; CDR3 DNA: TGCGCCAGCAGCCCCGGGACAGGGGGCACGACTAGCAATCAGCCCCAGCATTTT; CDR3 protein: CASSPGTGGTTSNQPQHF
J gene: TRBJ2-7; D gene: NA; V gene: TRBV30; clone size: NA; CDR3 DNA: TGTGCCTGTCGTTCATGGCGGGAGCAGTACTTC; CDR3 protein: CACRSWREQYF
J gene: TRBJ2-2; D gene: TRBD2; V gene: TRBV9; clone size: NA; CDR3 DNA: TGTGCCAGCAGCTCCTCGAGCGGGGGCCCCAACACCGGGGAGCTGTTTTTT; CDR3 protein: CASSSSSGGPNTGELFF
J gene: TRBJ1-2; D gene: TRBD1; V gene: TRBV3-1/TRBV3-2; clone size: NA; CDR3 DNA: TGTGCCAGCAGCCAAGACGGACAGGGGAGGTATGGCTACACCTTC; CDR3 protein: CASSQDGQGRYGYTF
J gene: TRBJ1-5; D gene: TRBD1; V gene: TRBV27; clone size: NA; CDR3 DNA: TGTGCCAGCAGCAAGGGACAGGGTAATCAGCCCCAGCATTTT; CDR3 protein: CASSKGQGNQPQHF
J gene: TRBJ2-7; D gene: TRBD1; V gene: TRBV28; clone size: NA; CDR3 DNA: TGTGCCAGCAGTTCCGGACAGGGGGTAGACGAGCAGTACTTC; CDR3 protein: CASSSGQGVDEQYF
J gene: TRBJ1-2; D gene: NA; V gene: TRBV7-3; clone size: NA; CDR3 DNA: TGTGCCAGCAGCCCAGGAGGGTACTATGGCTACACCTTC; CDR3 protein: CASSPGGYYGYTF